Shown below are 31 T cell receptor beta chains from a single sample sequenced in a study of response to subunit inactivated influenza vaccine. TCRdb reprocessed the RT-PCR reads via MiXCR and lists one record per CDR3 protein. The sample records about 780,000 distinct CDR3 sequences, roughly 20% being singletons. Sample: PBMCs from blood, taken 5 days after vaccination. Receptors were obtained from a man aged 50-60 years who received an inactivated influenza vaccine.

This chain joins TRBV29-1 and TRBJ2-3; 11 bases map to TRBD2. V shed 7 bases, J shed 4 bases, and the junction held 7 bases outside the gene matches. The CDR3 totals 14 residues. Germline assignment: CDR1 SQVTM and CDR2 ANQGSEA. Here the CDR3 reads CSARTSGWADTQYF. The CDR3 bases are TGCAGCGCCCGGACTAGCGGGTGGGCAGATACGCAGTATTTT.

This clonotype turned up a few times. V gene TRBV3-1 combines with J gene TRBJ1-2; D is unclear. Germline CDR1 LGHDT, CDR2 YNNKEL (reference sequence). The CDR3 consists of 13 residues. Trimming took 1 base from V and 3 from J, leaving 6 bases between them. CDR3 sequence (DNA): TGTGCCAGCAGCCAAGTTGTGCACTATGGCTACACCTTC. It encodes CASSQVVHYGYTF.

In its sample, this clonotype was seen once. The rearrangement uses TRBV7-9 and TRBJ2-5; TRBD1 agrees at 9 bases. V lost 1 base and J lost 4; bases outside the gene matches: 7. Germline values: CDR1 SEHNR, CDR2 FQNEAQ (reference sequence). This CDR3 is 16 amino acids long. CDR3 loop: CASSLESGQGRETQYF. CDR3 nucleotides: TGTGCCAGCAGCTTAGAATCTGGACAGGGGCGAGAGACCCAGTACTTC.

The CDR3 DNA follows: TGCAGTGCTAGAGATCTAGCGGGACCCGATACGCAGTATTTT. It is translated as CSARDLAGPDTQYF. This chain joins TRBV20-1 and TRBJ2-3, with 9 bases identical to TRBD2. CDR1 and CDR2 (germline): DFQATT, SNEGSKA (reference sequence). The CDR3 runs 14 residues. Germline trimming cut 0 bases from V and 6 bases from J; bases unmatched to any gene: 4.

V gene TRBV12-3 or TRBV12-4 combines with J gene TRBJ2-1, with TRBD1 matching 9 bases. The V segment lost 5 bases and the J segment 2 bases; nucleotides outside the gene matches: 10. CDR3 length: 17 residues. The CDR3 loop is CASSPGQGTSAYNEQFF. CDR3 nucleotide sequence: TGTGCCAGCAGTCCGGGACAGGGTACGTCTGCCTACAATGAGCAGTTCTTC.

The rearrangement joins TRBV6-2 or TRBV6-3 to TRBJ2-1; 7 bases line up with TRBD2. The J segment lost 15 bases and the V segment lost 0 bases, leaving 8 bases of the junction unmatched. The CDR3 sequence is 13 residues long. Germline lookup yields CDR1 MNHEY and CDR2 SVGEGT. The CDR3 nucleotides are TGTGCCAGCAGTTACTCGAGCGGGATCTCGCTGTTCTTC. Residues: CASSYSSGISLFF.

The rearrangement joins TRBV20-1 to TRBJ2-7, with D uncertain. This CDR3 has 12 residues. V was pared by 3 bases and J by 5 bases, with 11 bases between. CDR1 and CDR2 (germline): DFQATT, SNEGSKA (reference sequence). The chain's CDR3 is CSARTTQHEQYF. The CDR3 nucleotides are TGCAGTGCTAGGACGACTCAGCACGAGCAGTACTTC.

Many counts were recorded for this clonotype. CDR3 amino acids: CAWSVGSSYEQYF. The CDR3 region has the DNA TGTGCCTGGAGTGTTGGGTCTTCCTACGAGCAGTACTTC. The rearrangement uses TRBV30 and TRBJ2-7; D unresolved. The germline CDR1 and CDR2 sequences are GTSNPN and SVGIG (reference sequence). Trimming cost V 0 bases and J 1 base, with 7 bases left between them. The CDR3 is made up of 13 amino acids.

J is TRBJ2-2 and V is TRBV7-2, with 7 bases aligning to TRBD1. The junction had 7 bases not matched to a gene; V was cut back by 5 bases and J by 1 base. This CDR3 has 16 amino acids. Germline loops: CDR1 SGHTA, CDR2 FQGNSA. The CDR3 loop is CASSVRRGLNTGELFF. CDR3 bases: TGTGCCAGCAGCGTCAGAAGGGGGCTGAACACCGGGGAGCTGTTTTTT.

This clonotype was found a few times. This chain links TRBV4-3 with TRBJ2-1; 8 bases match TRBD2. The junction had 7 bases not matched to a gene; V was cut back by 0 bases and J by 3 bases. The CDR3 covers 17 residues. The germline V gene encodes CDR1 LGHNA and CDR2 YSLEER. The CDR3 DNA follows: TGCGCCAGCAGCCAAGAGTCGGGACTAGATAACTACAATGAGCAGTTCTTC. It is translated as CASSQESGLDNYNEQFF.

This clonotype has a handful of counts. This sequence joins TRBV29-1 and TRBJ1-2; no firm D call. CDR3 size: 13 residues. V was trimmed by 4 bases and J by 4 bases, leaving 13 bases between them. Germline CDR1 and CDR2: SQVTM and ANQGSEA. CDR3 nucleotide sequence: TGCAGCGTTGGGGGAGAGCTTGGCTATGGCTACACCTTC. This codes for CSVGGELGYGYTF.

This clonotype was found a few times. The chain links TRBV19 to TRBJ2-7; the match to TRBD1 covers 11 bases. Trimming took 6 bases from V and 3 from J; bases not matched to a gene: 4. The CDR3 spans 14 residues. The germline V gene has CDR1 LNHDA and CDR2 SQIVND (reference sequence). The CDR3 region has the DNA TGTGCCAGTAGAAGGACAGGGGGCCTCTACGAGCAGTACTTC. Translating gives CASRRTGGLYEQYF.

This clonotype was counted a few times. V gene TRBV28 combines with J gene TRBJ2-2; TRBD2 matches at 9 bases. V lost 2 bases to trimming and J lost 0 bases; unmatched junction nucleotides: 1. The CDR3 extends over 16 amino acids. Germline V gene data show CDR1 as MDHEN and CDR2 as SYDVKM. The CDR3 nucleotides read TGTGCCAGCAGTTTACTAGCGGGGACGAACACCGGGGAGCTGTTTTTT. Its translation: CASSLLAGTNTGELFF.

This clonotype turned up a few times. The rearrangement joins TRBV20-1 to TRBJ1-5, with D hard to call. The CDR3 is made up of 12 amino acids. Trimming cost V 5 bases and J 7 bases, with 12 bases left between them. Per germline, CDR1 DFQATT and CDR2 SNEGSKA (reference sequence). CDR3 nucleotides: TGCAGTGCTCGGGCCCGGAGGCAGCCCCAGCATTTT. Residues: CSARARRQPQHF.

The rearrangement uses TRBV20-1 and TRBJ2-3; 10 bases align to TRBD2. The V gene end was trimmed by 3 bases and the J gene end by 2 bases; junction bases not matched to a gene: 8. The CDR3 length is 16 residues. CDR1 is DFQATT and CDR2 is SNEGSKA in the germline V gene (reference sequence). For the CDR3, the DNA is TGCAGTGCTAGTGGGTATAGCGGGAGGAACACAGATACGCAGTATTTT. Its translation: CSASGYSGRNTDTQYF.

This clonotype was observed a few times. The chain combines TRBV29-1 with TRBJ2-3; the D gene is possibly TRBD2 (5 bases). The germline CDR1 and CDR2 sequences are SQVTM and ANQGSEA. The CDR3 runs 13 residues. The V and J ends lost 4 bases and 5 bases respectively, with 13 bases between them. The CDR3 here is CSVASASLDTQYF. For the CDR3, the DNA is TGCAGCGTTGCGTCTGCTAGCCTAGATACGCAGTATTTT.

This clonotype was found a few times. The chain employs TRBV5-6 and TRBJ2-7; maybe TRBD1 (7 bases). This CDR3 has 14 residues. V shed 2 bases and J shed 4 bases, with 13 bases lying between them. CDR1 and CDR2 from the germline V gene are SGHDT and YYEEEE. Here the CDR3 DNA reads TGTGCCAGCAGCTTCGGCAGGGGGGAATACGAGCAGTACTTC. Translating it yields CASSFGRGEYEQYF.

This chain uses TRBV10-3 with TRBJ2-5; D may be TRBD2 (7 bases). This CDR3 has 16 residues. Germline V gives CDR1 ENHRY, CDR2 SYGVKD. V lost 2 bases and J 2 bases, leaving 15 bases between the germline ends. CDR3 region: CAISEGEAGQQETQYF. Here the CDR3 DNA reads TGTGCCATCAGTGAGGGGGAAGCGGGACAACAAGAGACCCAGTACTTC.

The J gene is TRBJ1-5, the V gene TRBV23-1; no clear D gene. TRBV23-1 is noted as an ORF with a role that remains uncertain. The V and J ends lost 1 base and 6 bases respectively, with 7 bases between them. CDR3 size: 13 residues. In DNA form, the CDR3 reads TGCGCCAGCAGTCAATGGTCCCCTCAGCCCCAGCATTTT. The encoded protein is CASSQWSPQPQHF.

This clonotype came up a few times. The chain joins TRBV6-2 or TRBV6-3 to TRBJ2-1; 11 nucleotides match TRBD2. V gave up 5 bases and J gave up 0 bases; unmatched junction bases: 12. This CDR3 is built from 19 residues. CDR1 is MNHEY and CDR2 is SVGEGT in the germline V gene. The CDR3 nucleotides read TGTGCCAGCAGTCCTCTCCCAGGGACTAGCGGAAGCTCCTACAATGAGCAGTTCTTC. Translated: CASSPLPGTSGSSYNEQFF.

The rearrangement uses TRBV6-2 or TRBV6-3 and TRBJ1-5, with 10 bases identical to TRBD1. The CDR3 has 15 residues. The V segment lost 6 bases and the J segment 10 bases; nucleotides outside the gene matches: 12. Germline assignment: CDR1 MNHEY and CDR2 SVGEGT. The CDR3 is CASRTGTGELGPQHF. The CDR3 DNA is TGTGCCAGCAGAACCGGGACAGGGGAACTGGGACCCCAGCATTTT.

The chain links TRBV4-3 to TRBJ2-5; TRBD1 aligns across 8 bases. J gave up 5 bases and V 3 bases, and 11 bases lay outside the gene matches. Per the germline V gene, CDR1 is LGHNA and CDR2 is YSLEER. The CDR3 runs 16 residues. The CDR3 nucleotides read TGCGCCAGCAGCCACCGACAGGGGTCAACCCGGGAGACCCAGTACTTC. It yields the protein CASSHRQGSTRETQYF.

This clonotype appeared a few times. The chain recombines TRBV6-6 with TRBJ2-1; D may match TRBD1 or TRBD2 (5 bases each). The CDR3 loop spans 13 amino acids. The germline CDR1 and CDR2 sequences are MNHNY and SVGAGI (reference sequence). The V end was cut by 7 bases, the J end by 8 bases, with 15 bases between. This CDR3 reads CASIGLWGDEQFF. Here the CDR3 DNA reads TGTGCCAGCATCGGACTGTGGGGCGATGAGCAGTTCTTC.

The chain joins TRBV2 to TRBJ1-4; D gene uncertain. V was clipped by 8 bases and J by 8 bases, with 12 bases between them. This CDR3 has 12 amino acids. Germline V gives CDR1 SNHLY, CDR2 FYNNEI. The CDR3 nucleotides are TGTGCCAGCCTGAAGGATCGAGAAAAACTGTTTTTT. Residues: CASLKDREKLFF.

V is TRBV4-2 and J is TRBJ2-1; the D is unclear. V was clipped by 0 bases and J by 10 bases, with 13 bases between them. Germline CDR1 LGHNA, CDR2 YNFKEQ. The CDR3 runs 14 residues. For the CDR3, the DNA is TGTGCCAGCAGCCAAGATGCAGCAATGGGCGAGCAGTTCTTC. Translating gives CASSQDAAMGEQFF.

This clonotype occurred a few times. The chain carries TRBV5-1 and TRBJ2-3; unclear D gene. The CDR3 has 18 residues. Germline V CDR1 and CDR2: SGHRS, YFSETQ. Trimming cost V 0 bases and J 6 bases, with 23 bases left between them. The CDR3 region is CASSLVNQPPTFFDTQYF. The CDR3 DNA reads as TGCGCCAGCAGCTTGGTTAACCAGCCCCCGACCTTCTTTGATACGCAGTATTTT.

This clonotype was recorded a few times. The rearrangement uses TRBV20-1 and TRBJ2-2, with D perhaps matching TRBD2 (5 bases). CDR1 is DFQATT, CDR2 SNEGSKA, per germline (reference sequence). This CDR3 comprises 14 residues. Trimming left V 4 bases short and J 3 bases short, with 12 bases between. The CDR3 loop reads CSATTGIYTGELFF. For the CDR3, the DNA is TGCAGTGCTACAACCGGGATTTACACCGGGGAGCTGTTTTTT.

The genes are TRBV4-3 and TRBJ1-4, with D perhaps TRBD1 (5 bases). This CDR3 contains 13 residues. Per germline, CDR1 LGHNA and CDR2 YSLEER. V was trimmed by 0 bases and J by 10 bases, leaving 9 bases between them. The CDR3 region has the DNA TGCGCCAGCAGCCAAGACAGGGTAGCAAAACTGTTTTTT. Translated: CASSQDRVAKLFF.

The chain uses TRBV5-1 and TRBJ2-5, with D perhaps matching TRBD1 or TRBD2 (6 bases each). CDR3 size: 18 residues. The V and J ends lost 4 bases and 0 bases respectively, with 22 bases between them. Germline V gene data show CDR1 as SGHRS and CDR2 as YFSETQ. CDR3 sequence: CASSLGLLRGVNQETQYF. CDR3 nucleotide sequence: TGCGCCAGCAGCCTCGGACTCCTGAGGGGGGTTAACCAAGAGACCCAGTACTTC.

The V and J genes are TRBV6-1 and TRBJ1-6; 9 bases match TRBD1. The CDR3 runs to 15 residues. The germline gives CDR1 MNHNS, CDR2 SASEGT. With V trimmed by 5 bases and J by 7 bases, 6 bases remained unmatched. CDR3 bases: TGTGCCAGCAGTCCCGGGACAGGGAAGAATTCACCCCTCCACTTT. Protein product: CASSPGTGKNSPLHF.

This clonotype was observed a few times. The V and J genes are TRBV5-1 and TRBJ1-4; tentatively, D is TRBD1 (5 bases). Germline V gene sequence: CDR1 SGHRS, CDR2 YFSETQ. Trimming took 8 bases from V and 5 from J, leaving 13 bases between them. CDR3 length: 13 amino acids. The CDR3 DNA is TGCGCCAGTTCGGGGGGTCCGAATGAAAAACTGTTTTTT. Amino acid sequence: CASSGGPNEKLFF.